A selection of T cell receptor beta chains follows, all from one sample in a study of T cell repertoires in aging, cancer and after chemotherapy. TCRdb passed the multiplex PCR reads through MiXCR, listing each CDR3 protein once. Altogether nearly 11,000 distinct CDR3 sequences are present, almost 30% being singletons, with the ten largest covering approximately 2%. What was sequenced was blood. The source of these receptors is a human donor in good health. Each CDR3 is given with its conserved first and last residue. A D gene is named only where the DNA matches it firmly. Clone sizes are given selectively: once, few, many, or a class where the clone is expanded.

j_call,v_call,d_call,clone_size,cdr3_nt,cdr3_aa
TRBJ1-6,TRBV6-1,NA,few,TGTGCCAGCACCTGGACAGTTAACTCCTATAATTCACCCCTCCACTTT,CASTWTVNSYNSPLHF
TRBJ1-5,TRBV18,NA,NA,TGTGCCAGCTCACCCCTAGGCGACGGCAATCAGCCCCAGCATTTT,CASSPLGDGNQPQHF
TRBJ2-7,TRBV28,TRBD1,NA,TGTGCCAGCAGTCCTCCGGACAGGGTGTTCTACGAGCAGTACTTC,CASSPPDRVFYEQYF
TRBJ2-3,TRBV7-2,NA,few,TGTGCCAGCAGCCTACGACAGATCACAGATACGCAGTATTTT,CASSLRQITDTQYF
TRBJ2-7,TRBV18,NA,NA,TGTGCCAGCTCACCGGATCCTATCGGTGTCGGTACCCACGAGCAGTACTTC,CASSPDPIGVGTHEQYF
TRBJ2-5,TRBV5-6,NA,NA,TGTGCCAGCAGCTTGGTTAGCGTAGAGACCCAGTACTTC,CASSLVSVETQYF
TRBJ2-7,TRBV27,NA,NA,TGTGCCAGCAGACCCATCTCCTACGAGCAGTACTTC,CASRPISYEQYF
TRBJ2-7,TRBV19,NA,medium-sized,TGTGCCAGTAGTATAAAGGACCACGGAGCCTACGAGCAGTACTTC,CASSIKDHGAYEQYF
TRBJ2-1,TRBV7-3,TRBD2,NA,TGTGCCAGCAGCTTGGGACTAGCGGGTGAGCAGTTCTTC,CASSLGLAGEQFF
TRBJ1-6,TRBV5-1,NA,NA,TGCGCCAGCAGCTTAACATTGGATTCACCCCTCCACTTT,CASSLTLDSPLHF
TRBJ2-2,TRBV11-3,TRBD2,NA,TGTGCCAGCAGCTCAAGGACTAGCGGGAGGGGGGAGCTGTTTTTT,CASSSRTSGRGELFF
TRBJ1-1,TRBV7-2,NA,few,TGTGCCAGCAGCCACGGCCCTCGGGTTATCGGGGCTTTCTTT,CASSHGPRVIGAFF
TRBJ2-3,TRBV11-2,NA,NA,TGTGCCAGCAGCTGGACCGTCCCGGCAGATACGCAGTATTTT,CASSWTVPADTQYF
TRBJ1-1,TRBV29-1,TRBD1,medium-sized,TGCAGCGCGGGACAGACGAACACTGAAGCTTTCTTT,CSAGQTNTEAFF
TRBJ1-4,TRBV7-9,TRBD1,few,TGTGCCAGCAGCTCGGGACAGGGAGGTGAAAAACTGTTTTTT,CASSSGQGGEKLFF
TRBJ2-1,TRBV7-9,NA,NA,TGTGCCAGCAGCTTAGGTTTCGGTGATGGCTCCTACAATGAGCAGTTCTTC,CASSLGFGDGSYNEQFF
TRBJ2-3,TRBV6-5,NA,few,TGTGCCAGCAGTTCCCCCTACGGCACAGATACGCAGTATTTT,CASSSPYGTDTQYF
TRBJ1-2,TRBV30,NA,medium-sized,TGTGCCTGGAGTGAGAACTATGGCTACACCTTC,CAWSENYGYTF
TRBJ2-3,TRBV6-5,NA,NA,TGTGCCAGCAGTTACTCGTCGGGCGTTAGCACAGATACGCAGTATTTT,CASSYSSGVSTDTQYF
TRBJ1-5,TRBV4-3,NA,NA,TGCGCCAGCAGCCAATTAGACCCTAGAGGAGGTAGGAGCAATCAGCCCCAGCATTTT,CASSQLDPRGGRSNQPQHF
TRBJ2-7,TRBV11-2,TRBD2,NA,TGTGCCAGCAGGGCTACTAGCGGATCGCCCTACGAGCAGTACTTC,CASRATSGSPYEQYF
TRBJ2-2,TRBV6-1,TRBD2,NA,TGTGCCAGCACAATAATCCTCTCTAGCGGGGGGAACGCGAACACCGGGGAGCTGTTTTTT,CASTIILSSGGNANTGELFF
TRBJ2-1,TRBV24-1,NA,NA,TGTGCCACCAGTGATCCAGGGTCCCGCTCCTACAATGAGCAGTTCTTC,CATSDPGSRSYNEQFF